The sequence of this T cell receptor (beta chain) was determined in a study of monozygotic twins with inflammatory bowel disease. Each of the TCR libraries took 3500 ng of total RNA. Each UMI, carrying a 6-nucleotide sample barcode, came from template switching. From its re-call of the 5' RACE reads, TCRdb lists each CDR3 protein once, without DNA. The sample yields around 450,000 distinct CDR3 sequences, of which the top ten take up about 2.2%. Germline CDR1 reads DFQATT; CDR2 reads SNEGSKA (reference sequence). CDR3 length: 12 amino acids. The sample was blood. The sequence derives from a human donor with ulcerative colitis or Crohn's disease, or a healthy co-twin of an affected twin (not recorded which). The rearrangement joins TRBV20-1 to TRBJ2-7. This CDR3 is CSAMNEAYEQYF.